This T cell receptor beta chain was recorded in a study of T cells after posttransplantation cyclophosphamide. General observations from the study: TRB clonality was highly associated with recipient CMV seropositivity and reactivation. TRB overlap between skin or GI tissue T cells and blood was limited. Donor CD8+ memory clones often dominated recipient blood repertoires at later times.

Busulfan-fludarabine conditioning, marrow transplant, and cyclophosphamide on days +3 and +4 were administered. The assay was immunoSEQ multiplex PCR, and TCRdb's table has in-frame clones only and misses some. The repertoire holds some 6,700 clones, with just over 90% as singletons. Comments on this clone: Its target is not known.

The V gene's germline CDR1 is MDHEN and CDR2 SYDVKM. The CDR3 covers 14 residues. The junction had 3 bases not matched to a gene; V was cut back by 4 bases and J by 2 bases. This chain uses TRBV28 with TRBJ1-1, with 8 positions matching TRBD1. This sample comprised CD8+ T cells sorted from blood, obtained after allogeneic stem cell transplant with posttransplant cyclophosphamide. The source of this sequence is a male patient aged 60-70 years who received an allogeneic stem cell transplant from a related donor and was CMV-positive. Some T cells may have come from the graft donor. The CDR3 region is CASSSDRENTEAFF. In nucleotides, the CDR3 is TGTGCCAGCAGTTCGGACAGGGAAAACACTGAAGCTTTCTTT.